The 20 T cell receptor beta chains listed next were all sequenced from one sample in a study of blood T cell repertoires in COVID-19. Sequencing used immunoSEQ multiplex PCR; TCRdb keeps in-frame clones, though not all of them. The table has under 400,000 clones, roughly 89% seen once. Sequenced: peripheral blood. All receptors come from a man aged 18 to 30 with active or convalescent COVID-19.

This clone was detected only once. As DNA, the CDR3 is TGTGCCAGCAGCACGACTAGCGGGGGGACCTACGAGCAGTACTTC. The encoded protein is CASSTTSGGTYEQYF. The chain recombines TRBV28 with TRBJ2-7; TRBD2 matches 13 bases. The CDR3 spans 15 residues. Losses at the gene ends were 6 bases for V and 2 bases for J; bases not matched to a gene: 4. The germline V gene encodes CDR1 MDHEN and CDR2 SYDVKM.

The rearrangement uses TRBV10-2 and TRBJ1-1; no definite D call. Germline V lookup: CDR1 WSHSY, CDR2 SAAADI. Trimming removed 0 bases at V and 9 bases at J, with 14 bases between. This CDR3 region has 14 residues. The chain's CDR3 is CASSESSSGPKAFF. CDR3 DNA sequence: TGCGCCAGCAGTGAGTCGTCGAGCGGACCGAAAGCTTTCTTT.

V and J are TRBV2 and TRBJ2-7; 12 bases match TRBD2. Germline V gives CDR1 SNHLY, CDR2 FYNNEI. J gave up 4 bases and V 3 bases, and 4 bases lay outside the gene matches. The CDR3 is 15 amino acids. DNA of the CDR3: TGTGCCAGCAGTGACCTGACTAGCGGGAGTTACGAGCAGTACTTC. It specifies CASSDLTSGSYEQYF. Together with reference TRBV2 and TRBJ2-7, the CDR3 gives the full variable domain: EPEVTQTPSHQVTQMGQEVILRCVPISNHLYFYWYRQILGQKVEFLVSFYNNEISEKSEIFDDQFSVERPDGSNFTLKIRSTKLEDSAMYFCASSDLTSGSYEQYFGPGTRLTVT.

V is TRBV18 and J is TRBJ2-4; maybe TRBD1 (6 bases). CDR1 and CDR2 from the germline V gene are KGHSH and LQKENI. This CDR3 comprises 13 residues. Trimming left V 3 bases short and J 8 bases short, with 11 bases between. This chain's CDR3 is CASSPGAGDIQYF. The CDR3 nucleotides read TGTGCCAGCTCACCGGGGGCAGGGGACATTCAGTACTTC.

For the CDR3, the DNA is TGTGCCAGCAGCGGACCTGTAGCGGGAGGGGCGACCGGGGAGCTGTTTTTT. This gives the protein CASSGPVAGGATGELFF. The rearrangement joins TRBV2 to TRBJ2-2; TRBD2 matches 11 bases. The V gene end was trimmed by 6 bases and the J gene end by 5 bases; junction bases not matched to a gene: 11. CDR3 size: 17 residues. Germline V lookup: CDR1 SNHLY, CDR2 FYNNEI.

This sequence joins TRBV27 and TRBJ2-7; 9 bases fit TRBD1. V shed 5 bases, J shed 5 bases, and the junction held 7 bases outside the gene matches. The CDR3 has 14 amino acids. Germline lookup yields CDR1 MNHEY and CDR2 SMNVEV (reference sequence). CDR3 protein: CASSPNRGLNEQYF. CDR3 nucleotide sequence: TGTGCCAGCAGTCCAAACAGGGGGCTGAACGAGCAGTACTTC.

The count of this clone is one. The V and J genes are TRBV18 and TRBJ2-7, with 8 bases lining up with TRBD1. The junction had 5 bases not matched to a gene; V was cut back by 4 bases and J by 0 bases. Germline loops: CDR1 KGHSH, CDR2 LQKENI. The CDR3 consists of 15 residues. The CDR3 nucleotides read TGTGCCAGCTCACGGCCGACAGGGGCCTCCTACGAGCAGTACTTC. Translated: CASSRPTGASYEQYF.

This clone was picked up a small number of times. CDR3 amino acids: CASSLPGRGLNTEAFF. The CDR3 coding sequence is TGTGCCAGCAGCCTCCCGGGCAGGGGATTGAACACTGAAGCTTTCTTT. This chain links TRBV2 with TRBJ1-1, with D possibly being TRBD1 (6 bases). CDR3 length: 16 amino acids. Trimming removed 6 bases at V and 0 bases at J, with 17 bases between. The germline CDR1 and CDR2 sequences are SNHLY and FYNNEI.

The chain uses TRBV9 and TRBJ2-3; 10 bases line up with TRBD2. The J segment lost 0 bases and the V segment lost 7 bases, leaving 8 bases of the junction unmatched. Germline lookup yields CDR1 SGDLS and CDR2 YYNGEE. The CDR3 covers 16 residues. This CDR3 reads CASARGTSASTDTQYF. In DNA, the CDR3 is TGTGCCAGCGCCCGGGGGACTAGCGCGAGCACAGATACGCAGTATTTT.

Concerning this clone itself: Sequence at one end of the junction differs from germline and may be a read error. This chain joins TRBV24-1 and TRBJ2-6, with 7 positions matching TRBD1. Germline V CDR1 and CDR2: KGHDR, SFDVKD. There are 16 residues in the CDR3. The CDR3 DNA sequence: TGTGCCACCAGTGACCGCGACAGGGCTGGGGCCAACGTGCTGACTTTC. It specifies CATSDRDRAGANVLTF.

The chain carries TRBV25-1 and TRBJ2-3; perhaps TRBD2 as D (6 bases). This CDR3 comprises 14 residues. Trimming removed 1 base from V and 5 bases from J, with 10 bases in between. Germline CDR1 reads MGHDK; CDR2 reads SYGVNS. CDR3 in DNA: TGTGCCAGCAGTGAATCCGGAGCGGGAGATACGCAGTATTTT. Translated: CASSESGAGDTQYF.

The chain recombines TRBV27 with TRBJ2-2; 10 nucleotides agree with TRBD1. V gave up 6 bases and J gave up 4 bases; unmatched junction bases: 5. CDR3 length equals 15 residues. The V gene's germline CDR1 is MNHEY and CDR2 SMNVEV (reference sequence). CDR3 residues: CASRAGTGVTGELFF. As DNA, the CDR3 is TGTGCCAGCAGAGCCGGGACAGGGGTCACCGGGGAGCTGTTTTTT.

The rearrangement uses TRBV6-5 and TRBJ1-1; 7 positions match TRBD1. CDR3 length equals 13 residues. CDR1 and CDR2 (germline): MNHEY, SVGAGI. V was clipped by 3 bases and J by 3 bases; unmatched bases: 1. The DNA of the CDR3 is TGTGCCAGCAGTTATGACAGGGACACTGAAGCTTTCTTT. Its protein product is CASSYDRDTEAFF.

DNA of the CDR3: TGTGCCAGCAGCTTAGCGTCAGCTAATGAAAAACTGTTTTTT. Its translation is CASSLASANEKLFF. The chain recombines TRBV7-9 with TRBJ1-4; no clear D. This CDR3 contains 14 residues. V was pared by 0 bases and J by 3 bases, with 5 bases between. In germline, CDR1 is SEHNR, CDR2 FQNEAQ (reference sequence).

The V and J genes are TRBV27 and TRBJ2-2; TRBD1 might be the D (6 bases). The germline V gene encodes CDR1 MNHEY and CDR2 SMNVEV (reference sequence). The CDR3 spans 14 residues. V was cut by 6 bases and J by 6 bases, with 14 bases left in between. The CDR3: CASRPSSGAGELFF. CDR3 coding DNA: TGTGCCAGCAGACCCTCCTCAGGGGCCGGGGAGCTGTTTTTT.

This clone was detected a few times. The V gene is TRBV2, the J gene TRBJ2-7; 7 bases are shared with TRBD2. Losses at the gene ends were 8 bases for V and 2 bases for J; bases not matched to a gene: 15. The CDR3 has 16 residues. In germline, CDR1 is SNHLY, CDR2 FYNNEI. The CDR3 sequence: CASPPASGKDTYEQYF. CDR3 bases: TGTGCCAGCCCCCCCGCGAGCGGGAAAGACACCTACGAGCAGTACTTC.

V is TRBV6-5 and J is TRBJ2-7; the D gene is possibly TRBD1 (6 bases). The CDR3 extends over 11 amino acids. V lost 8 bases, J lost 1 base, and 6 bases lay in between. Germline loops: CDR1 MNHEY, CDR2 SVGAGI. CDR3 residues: CASGQSYEQYF. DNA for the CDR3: TGTGCCAGCGGACAGTCCTACGAGCAGTACTTC.

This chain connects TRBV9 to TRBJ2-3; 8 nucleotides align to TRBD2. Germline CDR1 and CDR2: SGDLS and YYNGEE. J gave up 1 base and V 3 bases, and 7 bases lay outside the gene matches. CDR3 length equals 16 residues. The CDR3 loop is CASSADLAGRTDTQYF. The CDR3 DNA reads TGTGCCAGCAGCGCCGACTTAGCGGGGCGCACAGATACGCAGTATTTT.

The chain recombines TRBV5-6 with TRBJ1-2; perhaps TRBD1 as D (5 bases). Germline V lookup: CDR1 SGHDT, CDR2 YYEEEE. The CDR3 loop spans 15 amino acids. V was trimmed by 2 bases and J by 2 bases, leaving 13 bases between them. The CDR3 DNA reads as TGTGCCAGCAGCTTCGGCAGGGTACTAAACTATGGCTACACCTTC. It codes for CASSFGRVLNYGYTF.

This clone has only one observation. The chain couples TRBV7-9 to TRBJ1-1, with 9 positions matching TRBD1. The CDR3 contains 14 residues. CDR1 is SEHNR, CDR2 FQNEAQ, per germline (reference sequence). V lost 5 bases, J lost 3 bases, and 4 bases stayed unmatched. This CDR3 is CASSATGGHTEAFF. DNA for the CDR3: TGTGCCAGCAGCGCTACAGGGGGCCACACTGAAGCTTTCTTT.